This entry features one T cell receptor beta chain sequence. At least ten counts were recorded for this clonotype. Its antigen specificity is not known. Per-base quality was not reported, and no clone a single base away is much larger than it. The CDR3 starts with the cysteine, ends with the phenylalanine, and has 12 residues. Just the 36-base CDR3 DNA is kept, in frame starting at base 1. V drops 7 bases and J drops 3 bases, leaving 7 bases in between. Libraries were prepared through 5' RACE. Sequenced on a NextSeq 500. Unique molecular identifiers were attached to individual cDNA molecules in the TCR library protocol so that sequencing error and PCR bias could be corrected. Both TCR alpha and beta chains were sequenced, and tight co-correlation was observed between alpha and beta sequence abundances in each sample. The source study handled its data this way. Decombinator V4 was used to perform V gene, J gene and CDR3 annotation of TCR sequences. TCRs were defined as expanded if a significant change between any two time points was detected under a Poisson model with p below 0.0001. TCR abundances were normalised to the total number of TCRs sequenced in each sample and reported as counts per million. MAIT TCRs were defined by TRAV1-2 paired with TRAJ12, TRAJ20 or TRAJ33, and iNKT TCRs by TRAV10 paired with TRAJ18. VDJdb, accessed 1 November 2021, was searched for CMV, EBV and SARS-CoV-2 annotated TCRs, with TCRs annotated for multiple antigens excluded. TCRdb cleaned the public reads at Q25 with fastp, built clones with MiXCR and kept in-frame beta chains. CDR3 protein duplicates are merged, each entry listing the most common genes and DNA. The V and J calls reflect TCRdb's pipeline rather than the authors' work. The sample table contains approximately 52,000 distinct CDR3 sequences; only one count was recorded for about 15% of them. Approximately 9.1% of the sample goes to the ten largest clones.

These data belong to a study of early T cells in non-severe SARS-CoV-2 infection (dated by TCRdb to about 2021). Study-level background: Because TCR sequencing relied on bulk RNA taken from unsorted whole blood, pairing of alpha and beta chains was not possible.

This was a case-control study nested in a cohort of healthcare workers in London, UK, who had nasopharyngeal swab PCR tests and blood samples taken every week. Healthcare workers were recruited between 23 and 31 March 2020, during the week of the UK lockdown, and were followed weekly for up to roughly 15 weeks. Points the paper makes about the study in general: VDJdb matching was skewed toward anti-spike CD8 responses and likely underestimated virus-specific expansions by missing private and CD4 specificities.

The rearrangement joined TRBV12-3 or TRBV12-4 to TRBJ1-3, with no confidently assigned D gene. Sequenced here: whole blood, sampled at baseline. The sequence was collected from an adult who was a healthcare worker with PCR-confirmed SARS-CoV-2 infection or an uninfected control (not recorded which). This receptor carries the CDR3 CASTQLGNTIYF. The sequenced DNA: TGTGCCAGCACCCAACTTGGAAACACCATATATTTT.